Shown below are 26 T cell receptor beta chains from a single sample sequenced in a study of PD-1 blockade in classical Hodgkin lymphoma. The repertoire was sequenced with immunoSEQ multiplex PCR; TCRdb's copy has only in-frame clones and lacks some. The sample lists roughly 70,000 clones; 93% were seen once. As for time point: newly diagnosed, previously untreated cHL patient sample. Sequencing input: peripheral blood mononuclear cells (PBMCs). The receptors originated from a human donor with classical Hodgkin lymphoma.

The V gene is TRBV5-1, the J gene TRBJ1-4, with D perhaps TRBD1 (5 bases). This CDR3 spans 13 amino acids. Germline V CDR1 and CDR2: SGHRS, YFSETQ. V dropped 4 bases and J dropped 8 bases, with 12 bases sitting between them. CDR3 DNA: TGCGCCAGCAGCGCCGGGGGTGGGGAAAAACTGTTTTTT. It is translated as CASSAGGGEKLFF.

CDR3 nucleotides: TGTGCCAGCAGCTTAGTTACAGGGTGGAACTATGGCTACACCTTC. Translation gives CASSLVTGWNYGYTF. The chain is built from TRBV11-2 and TRBJ1-2; the D gene is possibly TRBD1 (6 bases). The V end was cut by 1 base, the J end by 2 bases, with 11 bases between. The CDR3 consists of 15 residues. Germline CDR1 is SGHAT and CDR2 is FQNNGV.

The J gene is TRBJ2-1, the V gene TRBV11-2; TRBD2 agrees at 15 bases. Looked up from germline, CDR1 is SGHAT and CDR2 is FQNNGV. The length of the CDR3 is 15 residues. The V segment lost 3 bases and the J segment 7 bases; nucleotides outside the gene matches: 1. The DNA for the CDR3 is TGTGCCAGCAGCTTGGGACTAGCGGGAGGTAATGAGCAGTTCTTC. Translated: CASSLGLAGGNEQFF.

V and J are TRBV2 and TRBJ1-2, with 7 nucleotides matching TRBD1. CDR1 is SNHLY and CDR2 is FYNNEI in the germline V gene. Trimming took 6 bases from V and 3 from J; bases not matched to a gene: 7. This CDR3 region has 14 residues. CDR3 bases: TGTGCCAGCAGGGGGACAGCACTATACTATGGCTACACCTTC. Its translation is CASRGTALYYGYTF.

The chain couples TRBV2 to TRBJ1-6, with 9 bases identical to TRBD1. CDR1 and CDR2 (germline): SNHLY, FYNNEI. The V segment lost 6 bases and the J segment 7 bases; nucleotides outside the gene matches: 4. The CDR3 has 14 amino acids. This CDR3 reads CASRPGTGNSPLHF. The CDR3 DNA reads TGTGCCAGCAGACCCGGGACAGGGAATTCACCCCTCCACTTT.

The rearrangement links TRBV10-3 to TRBJ2-1, with 12 bases fitting TRBD1. The junction had 17 bases not matched to a gene; V was cut back by 10 bases and J by 4 bases. Germline V gene data show CDR1 as ENHRY and CDR2 as SYGVKD. The CDR3 is 18 residues long. CDR3 bases: TGTGCCACCGTGTCGGGACAGGGGGCCTCACGGTTTTACAATGAGCAGTTCTTC. Protein sequence: CATVSGQGASRFYNEQFF.

V and J are TRBV5-4 and TRBJ2-6; 8 positions agree with TRBD1. The CDR3 covers 18 residues. The trim removed 9 bases at V and 3 bases at J, leaving 17 bases unmatched. Germline lookup yields CDR1 SGHNT and CDR2 YYREEE (reference sequence). As DNA, the CDR3 is TGTGCCACCGAACCGAGGGCAGGGGGCGCAGGTGGGGCCAACGTCCTGACTTTC. It specifies CATEPRAGGAGGANVLTF.

This clone was picked up one time. CDR3 bases: TGTGCCAGCAGCTTAGCGCAAGAGACCCAGTACTTC. Translated, it gives CASSLAQETQYF. V usage is TRBV7-2 and J usage is TRBJ2-5; D remains ambiguous. The CDR3 is 12 amino acids. V gave up 0 bases and J gave up 2 bases, with 1 base separating them. The germline CDR1 and CDR2 sequences are SGHTA and FQGNSA. The complete variable domain, with remaining parts taken from reference TRBV7-2 and TRBJ2-5, reads GAGVSQSPSNKVTEKGKDVELRCDPISGHTALYWYRQSLGQGLEFLIYFQGNSAPDKSGLPSDRFSAERTGGSVSTLTIQRTQQEDSAVYLCASSLAQETQYFGPGTRLLVL.

CDR3 amino acids: CSVKDSSYNEQFF. As DNA, the CDR3 is TGCAGCGTCAAGGACAGCTCCTACAATGAGCAGTTCTTC. The rearrangement joins TRBV29-1 to TRBJ2-1; D is possibly TRBD1 (6 bases). The CDR3 consists of 13 residues. V lost 6 bases, J lost 0 bases, and 9 bases lay in between. The germline CDR1 and CDR2 sequences are SQVTM and ANQGSEA.

The gene calls are TRBV5-1 and TRBJ1-4; D remains unclear. The V end lost 0 bases, the J end lost 8 bases, and 17 bases lay between the germline ends. Germline V gene lookup returns CDR1 SGHRS and CDR2 YFSETQ. This CDR3 region has 16 residues. As DNA, the CDR3 is TGCGCCAGCAGCTTGGGCTCGACCAACCGCGGGGAAAAACTGTTTTTT. Translating it yields CASSLGSTNRGEKLFF. The variable domain in full, completed from reference TRBV5-1 and TRBJ1-4, reads KAGVTQTPRYLIKTRGQQVTLSCSPISGHRSVSWYQQTPGQGLQFLFEYFSETQRNKGNFPGRFSGRQFSNSRSEMNVSTLELGDSALYLCASSLGSTNRGEKLFFGSGTQLSVL.

As DNA, the CDR3 is TGTGCCAGCAGCTTCGAGGGCAGGGGCACCGAGCAGTACTTC. Residues: CASSFEGRGTEQYF. The rearrangement links TRBV7-9 to TRBJ2-7, with D perhaps matching TRBD1 (6 bases). This CDR3 is built from 14 residues. The germline V gene has CDR1 SEHNR and CDR2 FQNEAQ (reference sequence). Trimming stripped 3 bases from V and 6 bases from J, with 15 bases between.

This clone was observed a few times. The V and J genes are TRBV6-1 and TRBJ1-6; D ambiguous. The ends were cut back, 1 base at V and 13 bases at J, with 20 bases in the middle. CDR3 size: 16 residues. Germline CDR1 reads MNHNS; CDR2 reads SASEGT. The CDR3: CASSEEGLWETAPLHF. In DNA form, the CDR3 reads TGTGCCAGCAGTGAAGAAGGGCTGTGGGAGACGGCTCCCCTCCACTTT.

The chain couples TRBV9 to TRBJ2-1; D perhaps matches TRBD2 (6 bases). Germline V gene data show CDR1 as SGDLS and CDR2 as YYNGEE. V gave up 0 bases and J gave up 4 bases, with 11 bases separating them. CDR3 length equals 15 residues. CDR3 in amino acids: CASSVAPTRYNEQFF. The DNA of the CDR3 is TGTGCCAGCAGCGTAGCCCCGACTAGATACAATGAGCAGTTCTTC.

J is TRBJ1-6 and V is TRBV25-1, with 8 bases aligning to TRBD1. This CDR3 comprises 16 residues. The V segment lost 4 bases and the J segment 6 bases; nucleotides outside the gene matches: 8. The germline V gene has CDR1 MGHDK and CDR2 SYGVNS. CDR3 region: CASSGSRGQRNSPLHF. CDR3 DNA: TGTGCCAGCAGTGGTTCCAGGGGGCAACGTAATTCACCCCTCCACTTT.

CDR3 protein: CASSPGTSGIYEQYF. The CDR3 coding sequence is TGTGCCAGCTCACCAGGGACTAGCGGAATCTACGAGCAGTACTTC. The rearrangement uses TRBV18 and TRBJ2-7; 11 nucleotides line up with TRBD2. There are 15 residues in the CDR3. The V gene's germline CDR1 is KGHSH and CDR2 LQKENI. V lost 2 bases to trimming and J lost 3 bases; unmatched junction nucleotides: 3.

The V and J genes are TRBV11-2 and TRBJ2-7; D is perhaps TRBD1 (6 bases). The CDR3 runs to 15 residues. The germline V gene has CDR1 SGHAT and CDR2 FQNNGV. The V end was cut by 5 bases, the J end by 3 bases, with 17 bases between. This CDR3 is CASSRFGQIFYEQYF. The CDR3 DNA sequence: TGTGCCAGCAGCCGGTTCGGACAGATTTTCTACGAGCAGTACTTC.

This clone has a single count. The chain links TRBV25-1 to TRBJ1-1; D remains unclear. V was cut by 8 bases and J by 0 bases, with 10 bases left in between. CDR1 is MGHDK, CDR2 SYGVNS, per germline. This CDR3 contains 13 residues. The CDR3 region is CASAKAMNTEAFF. DNA for the CDR3: TGTGCCAGCGCAAAGGCGATGAACACTGAAGCTTTCTTT.

The CDR3: CASSLALDRVSPLHF. CDR3 nucleotide sequence: TGTGCCAGCAGCTTAGCCTTGGACAGGGTGTCACCCCTCCACTTT. The chain is built from TRBV7-9 and TRBJ1-6; 8 nucleotides agree with TRBD1. Losses at the gene ends were 0 bases for V and 10 bases for J; bases not matched to a gene: 5. The germline V gene encodes CDR1 SEHNR and CDR2 FQNEAQ (reference sequence). The CDR3 has 15 residues.

The genes are TRBV10-3 and TRBJ2-2; possibly TRBD2 for D (5 bases). The CDR3 sequence is 12 residues long. Germline-derived CDR1 and CDR2 are ENHRY and SYGVKD. Trimming stripped 11 bases from V and 7 bases from J, with 14 bases between. CDR3 in amino acids: CAFGNNNGELFF. In nucleotides, the CDR3 is TGTGCCTTCGGGAACAATAACGGGGAGCTGTTTTTT.

This chain joins TRBV6-5 and TRBJ1-6, with 9 bases fitting TRBD1. The CDR3 sequence is 15 residues long. The germline gives CDR1 MNHEY, CDR2 SVGAGI. Germline trimming cut 4 bases from V and 10 bases from J; bases unmatched to any gene: 8. The CDR3 DNA sequence: TGTGCCAGCAGTTCGGGGGACAGGGCCGTCTCACCCCTCCACTTT. Its translation is CASSSGDRAVSPLHF.

The chain carries TRBV5-4 and TRBJ2-5; D remains ambiguous. V lost 5 bases to trimming and J lost 5 bases, with 7 bases between them. The germline V gene has CDR1 SGHNT and CDR2 YYREEE (reference sequence). The CDR3 runs to 11 residues. CDR3 coding DNA: TGTGCCAGCAGAGACGACGAGACCCAGTACTTC. This translates into CASRDDETQYF. Drawing the rest from reference TRBV5-4 and TRBJ2-5, the complete variable domain is ETGVTQSPTHLIKTRGQQVTLRCSSQSGHNTVSWYQQALGQGPQFIFQYYREEENGRGNFPPRFSGLQFPNYSSELNVNALELDDSALYLCASRDDETQYFGPGTRLLVL.

The gene calls are TRBV10-3 and TRBJ2-5, with a weak D call TRBD2 (6 bases). CDR1 and CDR2 from the germline V gene are ENHRY and SYGVKD. Trimming stripped 7 bases from V and 2 bases from J, with 11 bases between. This CDR3 has 13 residues. In nucleotides, the CDR3 is TGTGCCATCAATGGGGGGAGACAAGAGACCCAGTACTTC. As protein: CAINGGRQETQYF.

This clone was recorded only once. V gene TRBV5-6 combines with J gene TRBJ1-5, with unresolved D. Germline CDR1 SGHDT, CDR2 YYEEEE. The CDR3 runs to 17 residues. Trimming removed 1 base from V and 9 bases from J, with 23 bases in between. CDR3 protein: CASSLRTVSEGGRPQHF. CDR3 in DNA: TGTGCCAGCAGCTTGAGGACCGTGAGCGAGGGCGGGAGGCCCCAGCATTTT.

The genes are TRBV9 and TRBJ2-5; D is unresolved. The CDR3 contains 16 residues. Germline V lookup: CDR1 SGDLS, CDR2 YYNGEE. Trimming cost V 0 bases and J 2 bases, with 14 bases left between them. The CDR3 DNA reads TGTGCCAGCAGCGTAGCTGTGGGGAATGGACAAGAGACCCAGTACTTC. It encodes CASSVAVGNGQETQYF.

The chain is built from TRBV19 and TRBJ1-5, with 8 bases fitting TRBD1. V lost 10 bases, J lost 0 bases, and 5 bases stayed unmatched. This CDR3 has 14 residues. Per germline, CDR1 LNHDA and CDR2 SQIVND (reference sequence). This CDR3 reads CATRDRPSNQPQHF. DNA for the CDR3: TGTGCCACCAGGGACAGGCCTAGCAATCAGCCCCAGCATTTT.

The gene calls are TRBV11-2 and TRBJ2-2; no reliable D call. CDR1 and CDR2 (germline): SGHAT, FQNNGV. This CDR3 contains 12 residues. Trimming removed 4 bases from V and 9 bases from J, with 9 bases in between. The chain's CDR3 is CASSSRVRELFF. DNA for the CDR3: TGTGCCAGCAGCTCAAGGGTCCGGGAGCTGTTTTTT.